In its sample, the clone carrying this T cell receptor beta chain was seen many times. The antigen is undetermined. Time point defined: longitudinal time-point 1 (baseline). Unsorted libraries used 2 million PBMCs kept at -80 degrees C. It was by 5'RACE with 10-nucleotide random UMIs that the cDNA was made. TCRdb ran MiXCR on the 5' RACE reads and lists one entry per CDR3 protein. The sample lists around 60,000 distinct CDR3 sequences, about 11% occurring once. The data originate from a study of neurological immune-mediated disorders. The CDR3 spans 13 residues. From germline, CDR1 is ENHRY and CDR2 SYGVKD. V was trimmed by 2 bases and J by 3 bases, leaving 7 bases between them. Regarding the study as a whole: There were no CDR3 amino acid sequences shared by expanded clones across subjects, a result suggesting private repertoires in all groups. Patients with HTLV-1-associated myelopathy had the highest level of TCR clonal expansion, whereas patients with multiple sclerosis had the lowest level, falling beneath the level found in healthy controls.

The source is a male donor with HTLV-1-associated myelopathy (HAM/TSP). The chain uses TRBV10-3 and TRBJ2-5; D unclear. Sequencing input: PBMCs. The CDR3 DNA is TGTGCCATCAGTGAGGCTACTAAAGAGACCCAGTACTTC. This encodes CAISEATKETQYF.